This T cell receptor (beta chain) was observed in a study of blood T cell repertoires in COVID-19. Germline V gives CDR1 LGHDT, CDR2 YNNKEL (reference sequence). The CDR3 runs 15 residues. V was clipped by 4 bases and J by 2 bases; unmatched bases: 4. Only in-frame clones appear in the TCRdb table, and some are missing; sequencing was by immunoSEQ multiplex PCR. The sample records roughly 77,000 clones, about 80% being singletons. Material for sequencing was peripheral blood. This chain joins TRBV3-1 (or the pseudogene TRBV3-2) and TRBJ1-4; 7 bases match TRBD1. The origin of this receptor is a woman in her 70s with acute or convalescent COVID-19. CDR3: CASSPIRGTNEKLFF. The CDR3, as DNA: TGTGCCAGCAGCCCCATCAGGGGGACTAATGAAAAACTGTTTTTT.